The present T cell receptor (beta chain) was sequenced within a study of cytomegalovirus exposure and HLA in healthy donors. Background on the study: Falling in the Caucasian-associated ancestry cluster were about 80% of 300 to 500 genotyped donors. Study-level findings and limits: The Asian-associated ancestry cluster reportedly had fewer N-insertions than the roughly 670-donor mean in a later analysis.

Worth noting for this clone: As yet, its antigen is unknown.

A multiplex PCR was run with 60 Vbeta primers and 13 Jbeta primers. Method: immunoSEQ multiplex PCR; TCRdb's copy keeps in-frame clones and lacks some. The sample shows about 120,000 clones, around 77% of them seen only once. The length of the CDR3 is 15 residues. Germline V gives CDR1 SGDLS, CDR2 YYNGEE. The ends were cut back, 0 bases at V and 9 bases at J, with 18 bases in the middle. This receptor was identified in a man aged 18 to 29 in good health and CMV-seropositive. The sample taken for sequencing was PBMCs. The chain uses TRBV9 and TRBJ2-5; a possible D gene is TRBD2 (6 bases). The CDR3 loop reads CASSVAGPLAGSQYF. In DNA, the CDR3 is TGTGCCAGCAGCGTAGCCGGCCCCCTCGCGGGGTCCCAGTACTTC.